This T cell receptor beta chain was sequenced for a study of blood T cell repertoires in COVID-19. The method was immunoSEQ multiplex PCR; TCRdb's version includes in-frame clones alone and lacks a portion of them. The sample carries roughly 150,000 clones, around nine tenths recorded once. The CDR3 is 17 amino acids. Germline V gene lookup returns CDR1 MNHNS and CDR2 SASEGT. V was shortened by 4 bases and J by 4 bases, with 23 bases between the two germline ends. Sequenced material: peripheral blood. This clonotype originated in a human donor in a cohort sampled during active COVID-19. The chain combines TRBV6-1 with TRBJ2-7; the D gene is possibly TRBD2 (7 bases). The CDR3 nucleotides read TGTGCCAGCAGTGGAGAGGGAGGGGGGTGGAATGTGTACGAGCAGTACTTC. This encodes CASSGEGGGWNVYEQYF.